This record looks at one TCR beta chain sequence and its context. This clone's antigen is unknown. Nothing much larger sits one base from this clone, and base qualities are not available. These data originate in a study of blood T cells in healthy people across ages (dated by TCRdb to between 2015 and 2016). For the wider study: Template switching captured roughly one uniquely barcoded TCR beta cDNA molecule per two T cells in model experiments. Age-related changes in TCR beta repertoire diversity were measured in the study by deep sequencing normalized with unique cDNA molecular identifiers. The donors were split into four age groups: young (average around 15 years), middle-aged (about 40), aged (more than 60) and long-lived (over 80). To avoid experimental bias, donors of different ages were distributed randomly across sequencing lanes. The study analyzed two additional independent replicas of 1 million unique cDNA reads from the same blood draw for two donors, one aged 18 to 30 and one aged 80 or older. General conclusions and limits of the study: Compared with the aged group, more naive CD4+ T cells, fewer expanded clones and increased TCR diversity were shown by the long-lived group, suggesting age selection. Estimates of total diversity based on one million sequenced T cells were considered lower bounds and underestimates. Because the CMV infection status of the donors was unknown, age-related changes in expanded clonotypes may potentially have been confounded. The percentage of naive T cells measured by flow cytometry correlated strongly with observed TCR beta diversity. As age increased, observed TCR beta diversity per million T cells dropped in a roughly linear way, and a significant reduction was already evident by age about 36. Bulk unsorted PBMC profiling prevented conclusive comparison of naive and antigen-experienced compartments.

Trimming costs V 5 bases and J 1 base, and their ends lie 18 bases apart. Including the terminal cysteine and phenylalanine, the CDR3 comprises 17 residues. Of the read, only the CDR3 DNA is kept; its 51 bases are in frame from base 1. The germline V gene gives CDR1 as SGHAT and CDR2 as FQNNGV. Library preparation used 5' RACE. The instrument given in TCRdb is Illumina HiSeq 2500. A second PCR of 7 to 11 cycles was performed with a sample-barcoded 5' primer and a J-beta primer mix. Each TCR beta cDNA molecule received a unique molecular identifier from a template-switch 5' adaptor carrying 12 random nucleotides. Each sample yielded at least 3 million CDR3-containing paired-end reads. First-strand cDNA synthesis was performed from all RNA using the Mint cDNA synthesis kit, with priming by a TRBC-specific oligonucleotide. After uracil-DNA glycosylase treatment, a first 18-cycle PCR used universal primers M1SS and BC2_uni_R on all cDNA. On the study's bioinformatics: For normalization, 1 million high-quality reads were randomly selected from each sample, with every read carrying a distinct molecular identifier. Reads with shared molecular identifiers were discarded instead of being binned into consensus sequences. MiTCR, run with a Q25 quality threshold and the strictest error-elimination algorithm, handled CDR3 identification, clonotype clustering and error correction. A nonparametric unseen species model using Euler transformation provided a lower-bound estimate of total TCR beta diversity. Starting from the raw public reads, TCRdb applied fastp trimming at Q25, assembled clones with MiXCR and retained in-frame beta chains. Identical CDR3 protein sequences are pooled into one entry, listed with their most common genes and DNA. The V and J calls shown here were made by TCRdb, not taken from the authors' results. Recorded for this sample are some 800,000 distinct CDR3 sequences; around 42% of them occurred a single time. About 19% of the sample rests with the top ten.

The donors were under 40 Caucasian individuals from Russia, aged roughly 6 to 100 years, who were systemically healthy. Each donor gave about 9.7 milliliters of peripheral blood, drawn into EDTA-treated Vacutainer tubes. PBMCs were isolated by Ficoll-Paque density-gradient centrifugation, with at least 6 million obtained per sample. Trizol reagent was used to extract total RNA from the PBMCs, yielding at least 5 micrograms per sample. For every donor, an aliquot of PBMCs went through flow cytometry to measure the percentages of naive CD45RAhigh/CD27high T cells. The clonotype originates from a man in his 60s in good health. The sequence is built from TRBV11-2 and TRBJ2-4; no D gene call is confident. Sequenced input: blood. The CDR3 region reads CASSPSMGLEAKNIQYF. The nucleotide sequence reads TGTGCCAGCAGCCCCTCGATGGGGTTGGAGGCCAAAAACATTCAGTACTTC.